These 5 T cell receptor beta chains were sequenced from one sample in a study of T cell responses to AZD1222 COVID-19 vaccine (dated by TCRdb to 2020 to 2023). The label giving this sample's time point can be read as: baseline before first vaccination. In the paper's terms, the treatment or condition label means: meningococcal conjugate vaccine given as trial control. Libraries were constructed by the immunoSEQ multiplex PCR assay. As stored in TCRdb, this immuneACCESS dataset retains in-frame rearrangements with V and J assigned. A fraction of the clones does not appear; measured against another copy, unresolved V genes explain less than half of the discrepancy, and the remainder lacks a known reason. In all, the sample holds tens of thousands of clones, and approximately 90% of those were seen once. The ten largest clones take up around 5.5% of the sample. The specimen was peripheral blood, collected on day 0 of MenACWY control vaccination. The receptors shown here come from an adult in good health.

This chain connects TRBV7-6 to TRBJ2-7, with a weak D call TRBD1 (6 bases). V was trimmed by 4 bases and J by 0 bases, leaving 13 bases between them. CDR1 and CDR2 from the germline V gene are SGHVS and FNYEAQ. The CDR3 spans 15 residues. CDR3 nucleotide sequence: TGTGCCAGCAGCTCGACCCGGGACAACTCCTACGAGCAGTACTTC. It codes for CASSSTRDNSYEQYF.

The chain carries TRBV15 and TRBJ1-2; TRBD1 might be the D (5 bases). The length of the CDR3 is 16 residues. The germline gives CDR1 LNHNV, CDR2 YYDKDF (reference sequence). Trimming shortened V by 2 bases and J by 4 bases, and 17 bases separated the two germline ends. CDR3 region: CATSRLSQGYGYGYTF. The CDR3 DNA reads as TGTGCCACCAGCAGACTATCTCAGGGCTATGGCTATGGCTACACCTTC.

This sequence joins TRBV18 and TRBJ2-1; the D gene is possibly TRBD2 (5 bases). Germline V gene data show CDR1 as KGHSH and CDR2 as LQKENI. Between the trimmed V and J ends, which lost 2 bases and 4 bases, there was a span of 9 bases. The CDR3 is 14 amino acids. This chain's CDR3 is CASSPTTTYNEQFF. CDR3 DNA: TGTGCCAGCTCACCAACGACTACTTACAATGAGCAGTTCTTC.

This chain links TRBV5-1 with TRBJ1-1; 7 bases are shared with TRBD1. V shed 4 bases, J shed 0 bases, and the junction held 3 bases outside the gene matches. This CDR3 spans 14 amino acids. CDR1 is SGHRS and CDR2 is YFSETQ in the germline V gene. DNA for the CDR3: TGCGCCAGCAGCCTCGGGACAGTGAACACTGAAGCTTTCTTT. The encoded protein is CASSLGTVNTEAFF.

The chain joins TRBV4-3 to TRBJ1-4; 9 positions agree with TRBD1. V was clipped by 0 bases and J by 8 bases; unmatched bases: 13. CDR1 and CDR2 from the germline V gene are LGHNA and YSLEER. CDR3 length: 18 amino acids. CDR3 DNA: TGCGCCAGCAGCCAAGAGATACTATTCACAGGGGGCAGGGAAAAACTGTTTTTT. Translated, it gives CASSQEILFTGGREKLFF.